Given below is one T cell receptor (beta chain) in context. Antigen specificity is unknown. The sample is drawn from a study of cytomegalovirus exposure and HLA in healthy donors. Researchers ran the PCR with 60 Vbeta and 13 Jbeta primers. Using immunoSEQ multiplex PCR, the repertoire was profiled, and TCRdb retains in-frame clones only, with some absent. This repertoire shows some 190,000 clones, around a tenth found once; its top ten account for 1% to 1.5%. Trimming cost V 4 bases and J 4 bases, with 13 bases left between them. CDR1 and CDR2 from the germline V gene are SGHNT and YENEEA. The CDR3 runs 14 residues. General study findings and limits: TCR beta chains numbering 150 to 200 were designated cytomegalovirus-associated. TCR beta V segments were, for the most part, productive about 87% or about 30% of the time in an earlier analysis.

This TCR came from a woman aged 25 to 39 in good health and CMV-seropositive. The chain joins TRBV11-3 to TRBJ1-1, with a tentative D call TRBD1 (5 bases). Sample: PBMCs. The CDR3 sequence is CASSSRGSVTEAFF. The CDR3 nucleotides are TGTGCCAGCAGCTCGCGGGGGTCGGTCACTGAAGCTTTCTTT. Supplemented by reference TRBV11-3 and TRBJ1-1, the full variable domain reads EAGVVQSPRYKIIEKKQPVAFWCNPISGHNTLYWYLQNLGQGPELLIRYENEEAVDDSQLPKDRFSAERLKGVDSTLKIQPAELGDSAVYLCASSSRGSVTEAFFGQGTRLTVV.